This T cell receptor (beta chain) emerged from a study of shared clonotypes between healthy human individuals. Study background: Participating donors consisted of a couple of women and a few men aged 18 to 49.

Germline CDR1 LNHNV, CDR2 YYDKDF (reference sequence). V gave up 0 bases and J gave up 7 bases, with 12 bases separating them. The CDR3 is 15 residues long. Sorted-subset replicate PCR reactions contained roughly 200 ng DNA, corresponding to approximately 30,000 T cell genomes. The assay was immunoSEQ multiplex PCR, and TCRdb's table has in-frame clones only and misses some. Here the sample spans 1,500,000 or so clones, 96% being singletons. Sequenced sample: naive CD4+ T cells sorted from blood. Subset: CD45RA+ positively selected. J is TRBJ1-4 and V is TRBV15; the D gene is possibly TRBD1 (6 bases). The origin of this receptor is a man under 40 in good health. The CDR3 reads CATSRDRGAVEKLFF. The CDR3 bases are TGTGCCACCAGCAGAGATAGGGGGGCTGTTGAAAAACTGTTTTTT.